These T cell receptor beta chains were read from a single sample in a study of blood T cells in healthy people across ages. TCRdb reanalysed the 5' RACE reads using MiXCR and keeps one entry per CDR3 protein. The repertoire holds 800,000 to 950,000 distinct CDR3 sequences, approximately 32% seen once, with about a tenth in the top ten. The sample was also linked to a second study, of T cells of mothers and their children.

Sequenced: blood. These receptors came from a woman aged 40 to 50 in good health. Both conserved end residues are part of each CDR3. The order of the fields is V gene, clone size, D gene, J gene, CDR3 DNA, CDR3 protein. The D gene is left open where the match is weak. Clone size is given for some rows only: seen once, a few or many times, or a class if the clone is expanded.

V gene: TRBV7-3
clone size: many
D gene: -
J gene: TRBJ2-3
CDR3 DNA: TGTGCCAGCAGCTTAACCGACTTTACCACAGATACGCAGTATTTT
CDR3 protein: CASSLTDFTTDTQYF

V gene: TRBV6-5
clone size: few
D gene: -
J gene: TRBJ1-2
CDR3 DNA: TGTGCCAGCAGGGGCCATCCCGGCCATGGCTACACCTTC
CDR3 protein: CASRGHPGHGYTF

V gene: TRBV12-3/TRBV12-4
clone size: few
D gene: -
J gene: TRBJ1-1
CDR3 DNA: TGTGCCAGCAGTTTAAGTTTCGGAGGGCGTACGAACACTGAAGCTTTCTTT
CDR3 protein: CASSLSFGGRTNTEAFF

V gene: TRBV7-9
clone size: -
D gene: -
J gene: TRBJ2-7
CDR3 DNA: TGTGCCAGCAGTTTTTCGGACGGAGCTGGAAGCGAGCAGTACTTC
CDR3 protein: CASSFSDGAGSEQYF

V gene: TRBV6-2/TRBV6-3
clone size: few
D gene: -
J gene: TRBJ2-1
CDR3 DNA: TGTGCCAGCAGCACCACTGGACGCCGCTACAATGAGCAGTTCTTC
CDR3 protein: CASSTTGRRYNEQFF

V gene: TRBV7-2
clone size: many
D gene: -
J gene: TRBJ1-2
CDR3 DNA: TGTGCCAGCAGCCAAGGGTTGAACTATGGCTACACCTTC
CDR3 protein: CASSQGLNYGYTF

V gene: TRBV28
clone size: -
D gene: -
J gene: TRBJ2-7
CDR3 DNA: TGTGCCAGCAGTTTTAATTGGGCCTACGAGCAGTACTTC
CDR3 protein: CASSFNWAYEQYF

V gene: TRBV11-2
clone size: few
D gene: TRBD1
J gene: TRBJ2-2
CDR3 DNA: TGTGCCAGCAGACCCCTGACAGGGGCCGAAATTAACACCGGGGAGCTGTTTTTT
CDR3 protein: CASRPLTGAEINTGELFF

V gene: TRBV20-1
clone size: many
D gene: -
J gene: TRBJ2-7
CDR3 DNA: TGCAGTGCTCGGTCGGCTAGCGTATACGAGCAGTACTTC
CDR3 protein: CSARSASVYEQYF

V gene: TRBV10-3
clone size: few
D gene: -
J gene: TRBJ2-1
CDR3 DNA: TGTGCCGTCCGGGACCGGGATAAAGGATTTGAGCAGTTCTTC
CDR3 protein: CAVRDRDKGFEQFF

V gene: TRBV7-2
clone size: few
D gene: TRBD1
J gene: TRBJ2-7
CDR3 DNA: TGTGCCGGCAGCTTGGGACAGGGAGGGGGCGAGCAGTACTTC
CDR3 protein: CAGSLGQGGGEQYF

V gene: TRBV7-2
clone size: many
D gene: -
J gene: TRBJ2-7
CDR3 DNA: TGTGCCAGCAGCTTAGTGGCGCCAGCCTACGAGCAGTACTTC
CDR3 protein: CASSLVAPAYEQYF

V gene: TRBV5-6
clone size: -
D gene: -
J gene: TRBJ2-6
CDR3 DNA: TGTGCCAGCAGCTTGCTGCAGGCTGGGGCCAACGTCCGGACTTTC
CDR3 protein: CASSLLQAGANVRTF

V gene: TRBV4-3
clone size: -
D gene: -
J gene: TRBJ2-3
CDR3 DNA: TGCGCCAGCAGCCAAGAATTGTATGATACGCAGTATTTT
CDR3 protein: CASSQELYDTQYF

V gene: TRBV7-2
clone size: few
D gene: TRBD1
J gene: TRBJ1-2
CDR3 DNA: TGTGCCAGCAGCTTTGCAACCCGGGACAGGGGAAACCTCTATGGCTACACCTTC
CDR3 protein: CASSFATRDRGNLYGYTF

V gene: TRBV12-3/TRBV12-4
clone size: few
D gene: TRBD1
J gene: TRBJ1-2
CDR3 DNA: TGTGCCAGTACGCAGGGGGGAATCTTATATGGCTACACCTTC
CDR3 protein: CASTQGGILYGYTF

V gene: TRBV25-1
clone size: many
D gene: -
J gene: TRBJ2-7
CDR3 DNA: TGTGCCAGCAGTGGGTTCGGGGGCGGATACGAGCAGTACTTC
CDR3 protein: CASSGFGGGYEQYF

V gene: TRBV11-2
clone size: few
D gene: TRBD1
J gene: TRBJ2-1
CDR3 DNA: TGTGCCAGCAGCCCAGGGACAGACGAGCAGTTCTTC
CDR3 protein: CASSPGTDEQFF

V gene: TRBV4-1
clone size: -
D gene: -
J gene: TRBJ2-4
CDR3 DNA: TGCGCCAGCAGCCAAGGAGGGGGGACTTATGACAAAAACATTCGGTACTTC
CDR3 protein: CASSQGGGTYDKNIRYF

V gene: TRBV6-5
clone size: many
D gene: -
J gene: TRBJ2-7
CDR3 DNA: TGTGCCAGCAGTTACGGGTATAGGGGACGCTACGAGCAGTACTTC
CDR3 protein: CASSYGYRGRYEQYF

V gene: TRBV2
clone size: -
D gene: TRBD2
J gene: TRBJ2-1
CDR3 DNA: TGTGCCTGCAGTGAAGCTCCCCCGGGACTAGCGTCGTACAATGAGCAGTTCTTC
CDR3 protein: CACSEAPPGLASYNEQFF

V gene: TRBV7-9
clone size: few
D gene: -
J gene: TRBJ2-2
CDR3 DNA: TGTGCCAGCAGCCTGGGGGTGACAGGATCCACCGGGGAGCTGTTTTTT
CDR3 protein: CASSLGVTGSTGELFF

V gene: TRBV27
clone size: -
D gene: TRBD1
J gene: TRBJ1-6
CDR3 DNA: TGTGCCAGCAGTTTATGGGCAGGGGGAGGTAATTCACCCCTCCACTTT
CDR3 protein: CASSLWAGGGNSPLHF

V gene: TRBV28
clone size: many
D gene: TRBD1
J gene: TRBJ2-4
CDR3 DNA: TGTGCCAGCAGACCCCAGAGGGACAGGTCCAAAAACATTCAGTACTTC
CDR3 protein: CASRPQRDRSKNIQYF

V gene: TRBV19
clone size: -
D gene: -
J gene: TRBJ1-5
CDR3 DNA: TGTGCCAGTAGTCATCGCAGGGGAAGCAATCAGCCCCAGCATTTT
CDR3 protein: CASSHRRGSNQPQHF

V gene: TRBV19
clone size: -
D gene: TRBD2
J gene: TRBJ2-1
CDR3 DNA: TGTGCCAGTAGTATATCGGGGGGGGGCAATGAGCAGTTCTTC
CDR3 protein: CASSISGGGNEQFF

V gene: TRBV28
clone size: -
D gene: -
J gene: TRBJ2-7
CDR3 DNA: TGTGCCAACAGTTTTTGGCAGGCCCTTGGCCGTTACGAGCAGTACTTC
CDR3 protein: CANSFWQALGRYEQYF

V gene: TRBV7-3
clone size: many
D gene: TRBD1
J gene: TRBJ2-7
CDR3 DNA: TGTGCCAGCAGTCCCACAGGGGGTCCCTACGAGCAGTACTTC
CDR3 protein: CASSPTGGPYEQYF

V gene: TRBV20-1
clone size: many
D gene: TRBD2
J gene: TRBJ2-1
CDR3 DNA: TGCAGTGCCACGCGGACTAGCGGCTACAATGAGCAGTTCTTC
CDR3 protein: CSATRTSGYNEQFF

V gene: TRBV7-9
clone size: -
D gene: -
J gene: TRBJ2-1
CDR3 DNA: TGTGCCAGCAGCCGCACCGGGTTCTACAATGAGCAGTTCTTC
CDR3 protein: CASSRTGFYNEQFF

V gene: TRBV4-3
clone size: -
D gene: -
J gene: TRBJ2-2
CDR3 DNA: TGCGCCAGCAGCCAGAGAGTCCCAGGGACCGGGGAGCTGTTTTTT
CDR3 protein: CASSQRVPGTGELFF

V gene: TRBV28
clone size: few
D gene: -
J gene: TRBJ1-4
CDR3 DNA: TGTGCCAGCAGTTCCATGTACCATGAAAAACTGTTTTTT
CDR3 protein: CASSSMYHEKLFF

V gene: TRBV12-3/TRBV12-4
clone size: few
D gene: TRBD2
J gene: TRBJ2-3
CDR3 DNA: TGTGCCAGCAGGCCGGGACTAGCGGCAGATACGCAGTATTTT
CDR3 protein: CASRPGLAADTQYF

V gene: TRBV27
clone size: -
D gene: -
J gene: TRBJ2-4
CDR3 DNA: TGTGCCAGCAGTGCTACAGGGTCCTTCTACGGGCAGTACTTC
CDR3 protein: CASSATGSFYGQYF

V gene: TRBV5-1
clone size: many
D gene: -
J gene: TRBJ2-6
CDR3 DNA: TGCGCCAGCAATGAGGGGGCCAACGTCCTGACTTTC
CDR3 protein: CASNEGANVLTF

V gene: TRBV6-5
clone size: few
D gene: -
J gene: TRBJ2-6
CDR3 DNA: TGTGCCGCCCGCCGGACGGATAGCTCTGGGGCCAACGTCCTGACTTTC
CDR3 protein: CAARRTDSSGANVLTF

V gene: TRBV20-1
clone size: -
D gene: TRBD2
J gene: TRBJ2-1
CDR3 DNA: TGCAGTGCTAAAGATCCGGGACTAGCGGGCAATGAGCAGTTCTTC
CDR3 protein: CSAKDPGLAGNEQFF

V gene: TRBV28
clone size: -
D gene: -
J gene: TRBJ2-7
CDR3 DNA: TGTGCCAGCACCTCCAAGGGGGGTCCCTCCTACGAGCAGTACTTC
CDR3 protein: CASTSKGGPSYEQYF

V gene: TRBV7-2
clone size: -
D gene: -
J gene: TRBJ2-3
CDR3 DNA: TGTGCCAGCAGCCCCTCTACGGGGGTTGATACGCAGTATTTT
CDR3 protein: CASSPSTGVDTQYF

V gene: TRBV4-1
clone size: -
D gene: TRBD1
J gene: TRBJ1-1
CDR3 DNA: TGCGCCAGCAGCCGCAACAGGGGGAACACTGAAGCTTTCTTT
CDR3 protein: CASSRNRGNTEAFF

V gene: TRBV4-3
clone size: -
D gene: -
J gene: TRBJ2-3
CDR3 DNA: TGCGCCAGCAGCCAAGCAAGCACAAAGGATACGCAGTATTTT
CDR3 protein: CASSQASTKDTQYF